Presented here are 20 T cell receptor beta chains from one specimen sequenced in a study of blood T cells in healthy people across ages. Next came a second PCR, run for about 7 to 12 cycles, which used a sample-barcoded 5' primer along with a J-beta primer mix. TCRdb analysed the 5' RACE reads with MiXCR anew, one entry per CDR3 protein. The sample records just over 800,000 distinct CDR3 sequences, roughly 60% being singletons. Material: blood. The receptor source for this set is a man under 40 in good health.

In its sample, this clonotype was seen a few times. This chain connects TRBV21-1 to TRBJ2-7; TRBD1, the table's D call, was not compared with the DNA. TRBV21-1 is marked as a pseudogene. The CDR3 length is 17 residues. The CDR3 sequence is CASSKRVDLGGWYEQYF. The CDR3 coding sequence is TGTGCCAGCAGCAAAAGGGTCGATCTTGGGGGCTGGTACGAGCAGTACTTC.

This chain uses TRBV29-1 with TRBJ1-2; D is undetermined. In germline, CDR1 is SQVTM, CDR2 ANQGSEA. This CDR3 comprises 13 residues. V was shortened by 0 bases and J by 7 bases, with 12 bases between the two germline ends. The CDR3 sequence is CSVEEGSRCGYTF. The CDR3 nucleotides read TGCAGCGTTGAAGAAGGCAGTCGCTGTGGCTACACCTTC.

Written as DNA, the CDR3 is TGCGCCAGCAGGGCGACTAGCGCCTACGAGCAGTACTTC. Translated, it gives CASRATSAYEQYF. The gene calls are TRBV5-1 and TRBJ2-7; 8 bases agree with TRBD2. The V gene's germline CDR1 is SGHRS and CDR2 YFSETQ. This CDR3 has 13 amino acids. After removal of 5 bases from V and 2 bases from J, the junction contained 3 bases not matched to a gene.

Ten or more counts support this clonotype. The rearrangement links TRBV7-2 to TRBJ1-6, with 8 bases matching TRBD1. The germline CDR1 and CDR2 sequences are SGHTA and FQGNSA. The CDR3 has 17 residues. V shed 3 bases and J 10 bases; nucleotides not matched to a gene: 14. CDR3 nucleotide sequence: TGTGCCAGCAGCTTGCGGACAGGGAATGACGGGTACTCACCCCTCCACTTT. It translates to CASSLRTGNDGYSPLHF.

The table lists this clonotype with a few counts. The CDR3 DNA reads TGTGCCACCAGCAGAGATATGGAGGCTGGGGCCAACGTCCTGACTTTC. Its translation: CATSRDMEAGANVLTF. V gene TRBV15 combines with J gene TRBJ2-6, with a possible D match to TRBD2 (5 bases). The length of the CDR3 is 16 residues. CDR1 is LNHNV and CDR2 is YYDKDF in the germline V gene (reference sequence). Trimming cost V 0 bases and J 2 bases, with 8 bases left between them.

This clonotype was recorded only once. The CDR3 is CSARSYPRGGASDTQYF. The CDR3 DNA reads TGCAGTGCTAGATCCTACCCCCGCGGGGGGGCATCAGATACGCAGTATTTT. The chain has TRBV20-1 and TRBJ2-3; TRBD2 matches at 9 bases. CDR1 DFQATT and CDR2 SNEGSKA come from the germline V gene (reference sequence). J was trimmed by 4 bases and V by 2 bases; bases with no gene match: 13. CDR3 length equals 17 residues.

The chain employs TRBV29-1 and TRBJ1-2; a possible D gene is TRBD1 (5 bases). The CDR3 consists of 12 residues. Germline values: CDR1 SQVTM, CDR2 ANQGSEA. Trimming took off 7 bases at V and 4 bases at J, with 13 bases between the two ends. CDR3 nucleotide sequence: TGCAGCGCCCAGGGAGTGGGCTATGGCTACACCTTC. Its protein product is CSAQGVGYGYTF.

V usage is TRBV13 and J usage is TRBJ2-7; 7 bases line up with TRBD1. The CDR3 consists of 15 residues. Germline V CDR1 and CDR2: PRHDT, FYEKMQ (reference sequence). V shed 2 bases and J 2 bases; nucleotides not matched to a gene: 6. DNA for the CDR3: TGTGCCAGCAGCTTAAAGAGGGGGCGCACCTACGAGCAGTACTTC. Translation gives CASSLKRGRTYEQYF.

The chain is built from TRBV10-3 and TRBJ2-7; D call uncertain. With 0 bases removed from V and 2 bases from J, the gap between germline ends came to 11 bases. The V gene's germline CDR1 is ENHRY and CDR2 SYGVKD. The CDR3 extends over 15 amino acids. CDR3 loop: CAISESKVATYEQYF. CDR3 bases: TGTGCCATCAGTGAGTCGAAGGTGGCCACCTACGAGCAGTACTTC.

The gene calls are TRBV6-2 or TRBV6-3 and TRBJ2-5; 8 nucleotides line up with TRBD1. The CDR3 runs to 15 residues. Germline V gives CDR1 MNHEY, CDR2 SVGEGT. The V segment lost 4 bases and the J segment 1 base; nucleotides outside the gene matches: 5. The chain's CDR3 is CASSWGTGFQETQYF. CDR3 sequence (DNA): TGTGCCAGCAGTTGGGGGACAGGCTTCCAAGAGACCCAGTACTTC.

This rearrangement joins TRBV6-5 to TRBJ1-6, with 7 bases fitting TRBD1. Looked up from germline, CDR1 is MNHEY and CDR2 is SVGAGI. The CDR3 is 15 amino acids. Trimming took 4 bases from V and 4 from J; bases not matched to a gene: 4. The CDR3 nucleotides are TGTGCCAGCAGTTGGGCGGGACAGTATAATTCACCCCTCCACTTT. Translation gives CASSWAGQYNSPLHF.

V and J are TRBV7-9 and TRBJ1-1; perhaps TRBD1 as D (6 bases). CDR1 is SEHNR, CDR2 FQNEAQ, per germline (reference sequence). The length of the CDR3 is 15 residues. V lost 4 bases and J 4 bases, leaving 16 bases between the germline ends. The CDR3 nucleotides read TGTGCCAGCAGCTACGCAAGGGGGGTTGGCACTGAAGCTTTCTTT. This codes for CASSYARGVGTEAFF.

The genes are TRBV11-1 and TRBJ2-1; 9 bases are shared with TRBD2. V gave up 4 bases and J gave up 10 bases; unmatched junction bases: 11. CDR3 length equals 15 residues. Germline V gene data show CDR1 as SGHAT and CDR2 as FQDESV (reference sequence). The CDR3: CASSSEGGLAREQFF. In DNA form, the CDR3 reads TGTGCCAGCAGCTCCGAGGGGGGACTAGCTCGAGAGCAGTTCTTC.

This clonotype was found once. The chain joins TRBV6-5 to TRBJ1-2; D is perhaps TRBD1 (6 bases). The CDR3 has 14 amino acids. The ends were cut back, 2 bases at V and 0 bases at J, with 7 bases in the middle. Looked up from germline, CDR1 is MNHEY and CDR2 is SVGAGI. The CDR3 reads CASSYTGTNYGYTF. CDR3 DNA: TGTGCCAGCAGTTACACAGGGACTAACTATGGCTACACCTTC.

The rearrangement uses TRBV15 and TRBJ1-5; TRBD1 is a possible D gene (5 bases). This CDR3 has 14 residues. The V gene lost 3 bases and the J gene lost 3 bases, with 9 bases spanning the gap. Germline V gives CDR1 LNHNV, CDR2 YYDKDF (reference sequence). CDR3: CATSSTGPNQPQHF. CDR3 nucleotide sequence: TGTGCCACCAGCAGTACAGGCCCCAATCAGCCCCAGCATTTT. The full variable domain, in which reference TRBV15 and TRBJ1-5 provide the parts outside the CDR3, is DAMVIQNPRYQVTQFGKPVTLSCSQTLNHNVMYWYQQKSSQAPKLLFHYYDKDFNNEADTPDNFQSRRPNTSFCFLDIRSPGLGDTAMYLCATSSTGPNQPQHFGDGTRLSIL.

The chain is built from TRBV18 and TRBJ2-7; tentative D call: TRBD2 (6 bases). With 2 bases removed from V and 7 bases from J, the gap between germline ends came to 9 bases. Germline V gene data show CDR1 as KGHSH and CDR2 as LQKENI. This CDR3 is 12 amino acids long. The CDR3 region has the DNA TGTGCCAGCTCACCAGTGCGGGAAGAGCAGTACTTC. Translated: CASSPVREEQYF.

This chain links TRBV4-3 with TRBJ2-3, with 16 bases that match TRBD2. CDR1 is LGHNA and CDR2 is YSLEER in the germline V gene. The CDR3 sequence is 19 residues long. The trim removed 1 base at V and 0 bases at J, leaving 4 bases unmatched. The CDR3 protein is CASSQVGLAGGVSTDTQYF. DNA of the CDR3: TGCGCCAGCAGCCAAGTGGGACTAGCGGGGGGGGTTAGCACAGATACGCAGTATTTT.

This clonotype has a handful of counts. The rearrangement links TRBV12-3 or TRBV12-4 to TRBJ1-5; D may be TRBD1 (6 bases). The CDR3 length is 14 residues. V shed 6 bases and J shed 10 bases, with 19 bases lying between them. CDR3 sequence reads: CASSPVTGPTPQHF. The DNA for the CDR3 is TGTGCCAGCAGCCCGGTAACAGGGCCTACACCCCAGCATTTT.

The chain couples TRBV7-2 to TRBJ2-3; D call uncertain. The V end lost 11 bases, the J end lost 4 bases, and 16 bases lay between the germline ends. Germline V gene data show CDR1 as SGHTA and CDR2 as FQGNSA. This CDR3 spans 13 amino acids. CDR3 loop: CAGSIPSPDTQYF. The CDR3 coding sequence is TGTGCCGGGTCCATCCCATCCCCAGATACGCAGTATTTT. Complete variable domain (other parts from reference TRBV7-2 and TRBJ2-3): GAGVSQSPSNKVTEKGKDVELRCDPISGHTALYWYRQSLGQGLEFLIYFQGNSAPDKSGLPSDRFSAERTGGSVSTLTIQRTQQEDSAVYLCAGSIPSPDTQYFGPGTRLTVL.

The chain is built from TRBV27 and TRBJ2-1, with 13 bases fitting TRBD2. J was trimmed by 6 bases and V by 5 bases; bases with no gene match: 10. This CDR3 has 17 residues. Germline V lookup: CDR1 MNHEY, CDR2 SMNVEV (reference sequence). As DNA, the CDR3 is TGTGCCAGCAGTCAACCAAGGACTAGCGGGGGAGGCAATGAGCAGTTCTTC. This sequence encodes CASSQPRTSGGGNEQFF.